These 31 T cell receptor beta chains originate from one sample sequenced in a study of shared clonotypes between healthy human individuals. Here immunoSEQ multiplex PCR was the method, and the copy in TCRdb shows in-frame clones only, minus some. The repertoire holds about 480,000 clones, about 79% seen once, with about 12% in the top ten. The source material was PBMCs. The receptors stem from a woman in her thirties or forties in good health. Some clones in this sample may be carry-over from other donors' samples.

The V and J genes are TRBV7-9 and TRBJ2-2; no reliable D call. This CDR3 region has 11 residues. V shed 10 bases and J shed 0 bases, with 3 bases lying between them. Germline V lookup: CDR1 SEHNR, CDR2 FQNEAQ (reference sequence). DNA for the CDR3: TGTGCCACCGCGAACACCGGGGAGCTGTTTTTT. Its protein product is CATANTGELFF.

V usage is TRBV9 and J usage is TRBJ2-3; D gene unclear. The length of the CDR3 is 12 residues. Germline V gene lookup returns CDR1 SGDLS and CDR2 YYNGEE. The ends were cut back, 4 bases at V and 1 base at J, with 4 bases in the middle. The CDR3 nucleotides read TGTGCCAGCAGCTCGCGCACAGATACGCAGTATTTT. This codes for CASSSRTDTQYF.

The chain carries TRBV5-1 and TRBJ2-2, with 12 bases aligning to TRBD2. The CDR3 extends over 13 amino acids. Trimming at V came to 7 bases and at J to 8 bases, leaving 3 bases not matched to a gene. Germline values: CDR1 SGHRS, CDR2 YFSETQ. CDR3 amino acids: CASGGLAGGELFF. CDR3 nucleotide sequence: TGCGCCAGCGGAGGACTAGCGGGAGGGGAGCTGTTTTTT.

The chain is built from TRBV28 and TRBJ2-5; D is perhaps TRBD1 (5 bases). Looked up from germline, CDR1 is MDHEN and CDR2 is SYDVKM. CDR3 length: 12 residues. Deletions cut 6 bases from V and 5 bases from J, with 10 bases between. In DNA form, the CDR3 reads TGTGCCAGCAGGGGGCACGAGGAGACCCAGTACTTC. This sequence encodes CASRGHEETQYF.

A word on this clone: Within the sample, other DNA sequences also encode this same CDR3. The V gene is TRBV18, the J gene TRBJ2-5; D unresolved. Germline lookup yields CDR1 KGHSH and CDR2 LQKENI. The CDR3 sequence is 13 residues long. The germline V and J ends were trimmed by 3 bases and 2 bases, with 7 bases remaining between them. DNA of the CDR3: TGTGCCAGCTCACCCGGTCCTCAAGAGACCCAGTACTTC. Protein sequence: CASSPGPQETQYF.

The V gene is TRBV11-2, the J gene TRBJ2-5; D may match TRBD1 or TRBD2 (5 bases each). This CDR3 is built from 13 residues. The V end was cut by 5 bases, the J end by 1 base, with 8 bases between. Germline values: CDR1 SGHAT, CDR2 FQNNGV. The DNA for the CDR3 is TGTGCCAGCAGCATGGGGGTCCAAGAGACCCAGTACTTC. Translated: CASSMGVQETQYF.

The chain combines TRBV7-2 with TRBJ2-7, with no clear D. CDR3 length: 15 amino acids. Trimming took off 5 bases at V and 2 bases at J, with 16 bases between the two ends. Germline lookup yields CDR1 SGHTA and CDR2 FQGNSA. The CDR3 sequence: CASSPRPLGPYEQYF. CDR3 coding DNA: TGTGCCAGCAGCCCCAGACCCCTAGGTCCCTACGAGCAGTACTTC.

The chain carries TRBV27 and TRBJ2-7, with D possibly TRBD2 on 6 matching bases. CDR3 length equals 15 residues. Deletions cut 5 bases from V and 1 base from J, with 15 bases between. The germline V gene encodes CDR1 MNHEY and CDR2 SMNVEV (reference sequence). The CDR3 sequence: CASSPTGTSSYEQYF. The CDR3, as DNA: TGTGCCAGCAGTCCCACCGGGACTTCATCCTACGAGCAGTACTTC.

The rearrangement uses TRBV7-9 and TRBJ1-3; D is unresolved. The length of the CDR3 is 15 residues. V was pared by 4 bases and J by 2 bases, with 12 bases between. CDR1 and CDR2 (germline): SEHNR, FQNEAQ (reference sequence). CDR3 DNA: TGTGCCAGCAGCTCCGGGGTCGGGACTGGAAACACCATATATTTT. This translates into CASSSGVGTGNTIYF.

The CDR3 DNA reads TGTGCCAGCAGCTTAATTAGCGGGAGTTACAATGAGCAGTTCTTC. Its translation is CASSLISGSYNEQFF. The V and J genes are TRBV7-3 and TRBJ2-1, with 9 nucleotides matching TRBD2. The germline V gene encodes CDR1 SGHTA and CDR2 FQGTGA. This CDR3 spans 15 amino acids. The J segment lost 4 bases and the V segment lost 1 base, leaving 2 bases of the junction unmatched. The whole variable domain, remainder taken from reference TRBV7-3 and TRBJ2-1, is GAGVSQTPSNKVTEKGKYVELRCDPISGHTALYWYRQSLGQGPEFLIYFQGTGAADDSGLPNDRFFAVRPEGSVSTLKIQRTERGDSAVYLCASSLISGSYNEQFFGPGTRLTVL.

This chain joins TRBV6-1 and TRBJ2-2; D is perhaps TRBD2 (5 bases). The V end was cut by 2 bases, the J end by 4 bases, with 11 bases between. The CDR3 is 15 amino acids. The germline CDR1 and CDR2 sequences are MNHNS and SASEGT. DNA of the CDR3: TGTGCCAGCAGTGAACTCGGGGTCTTCACCGGGGAGCTGTTTTTT. It codes for CASSELGVFTGELFF.

This clone showed up just once. The chain employs TRBV4-1 and TRBJ2-5; D might be TRBD1 (5 bases). Trimming removed 1 base from V and 0 bases from J, with 9 bases in between. Germline V lookup: CDR1 MGHRA, CDR2 YSYEKL. The CDR3 has 15 amino acids. The CDR3 DNA reads TGCGCCAGCAGCCAAGTTGTAGGGGACCAAGAGACCCAGTACTTC. Its protein product is CASSQVVGDQETQYF.

The chain uses TRBV19 and TRBJ2-3; 8 positions agree with TRBD2. Germline V gives CDR1 LNHDA, CDR2 SQIVND (reference sequence). The CDR3 extends over 15 amino acids. V trimming: 3 bases; J trimming: 4 bases; junction bases outside the gene matches: 6. In nucleotides, the CDR3 is TGTGCCAGTAGTATTGGGCTAGCGGGCCCAGATACGCAGTATTTT. It is translated as CASSIGLAGPDTQYF.

This rearrangement joins TRBV27 to TRBJ1-3, with 9 bases aligning to TRBD1. Germline lookup yields CDR1 MNHEY and CDR2 SMNVEV (reference sequence). CDR3 size: 16 residues. Trimming cost V 8 bases and J 1 base; bases outside gene matches: 9. The CDR3 DNA reads as TGTGCCAGCCGAAGGACAGGGGAATTGTCTGGAAACACCATATATTTT. This codes for CASRRTGELSGNTIYF.

The V and J genes are TRBV4-2 and TRBJ2-3, with D perhaps matching TRBD1 (6 bases). Trimming stripped 1 base from V and 8 bases from J, with 13 bases between. The CDR3 consists of 14 residues. Germline V gene data show CDR1 as LGHNA and CDR2 as YNFKEQ. The chain's CDR3 is CASSQAQGNPTQYF. The CDR3 DNA follows: TGTGCCAGCAGCCAAGCGCAGGGGAATCCTACGCAGTATTTT.

V gene TRBV5-6 combines with J gene TRBJ2-2, with D possibly matching TRBD1 (6 bases). The ends were cut back, 2 bases at V and 0 bases at J, with 11 bases in the middle. Germline-derived CDR1 and CDR2 are SGHDT and YYEEEE. The CDR3 runs to 16 residues. CDR3 sequence reads: CASSFGDNANTGELFF. The CDR3 DNA is TGTGCCAGCAGCTTCGGGGACAACGCGAACACCGGGGAGCTGTTTTTT.

This sequence joins TRBV15 and TRBJ2-3; D is possibly TRBD1 or TRBD2 (6 bases each). Trimming stripped 0 bases from V and 0 bases from J, with 10 bases between. The CDR3 is made up of 16 amino acids. CDR1 is LNHNV, CDR2 YYDKDF, per germline (reference sequence). The DNA of the CDR3 is TGTGCCACCAGCAGAGACCCGGGGGCTAGCACAGATACGCAGTATTTT. It is translated as CATSRDPGASTDTQYF. The whole variable domain, filled in from reference TRBV15 and TRBJ2-3, reads DAMVIQNPRYQVTQFGKPVTLSCSQTLNHNVMYWYQQKSSQAPKLLFHYYDKDFNNEADTPDNFQSRRPNTSFCFLDIRSPGLGDTAMYLCATSRDPGASTDTQYFGPGTRLTVL.

This rearrangement joins TRBV5-4 to TRBJ2-7; tentative D call: TRBD1 (6 bases). The length of the CDR3 is 16 residues. V was trimmed by 4 bases and J by 0 bases, leaving 17 bases between them. Germline values: CDR1 SGHNT, CDR2 YYREEE (reference sequence). In DNA form, the CDR3 reads TGTGCCAGCAGCGACCGAAAACAGGGAGCCTCCTACGAGCAGTACTTC. As protein: CASSDRKQGASYEQYF.

This chain joins TRBV7-8 and TRBJ1-2, with 7 nucleotides matching TRBD1. The ends lost 5 bases at V and 5 bases at J; junction bases unmatched: 8. CDR1 is SGHVS, CDR2 FQNEAQ, per germline. This CDR3 is 14 amino acids long. The CDR3: CASSPDRDPYGYTF. In nucleotides, the CDR3 is TGTGCCAGCAGCCCAGACAGGGACCCATATGGCTACACCTTC. Complete variable domain (other parts from reference TRBV7-8 and TRBJ1-2): GAGVSQSPRYKVAKRGQDVALRCDPISGHVSLFWYQQALGQGPEFLTYFQNEAQLDKSGLPSDRFFAERPEGSVSTLKIQRTQQEDSAVYLCASSPDRDPYGYTFGSGTRLTVV.

This clone was seen once. The chain joins TRBV7-8 to TRBJ2-2; the D is unclear. Trimming removed 2 bases from V and 0 bases from J, with 10 bases in between. Germline assignment: CDR1 SGHVS and CDR2 FQNEAQ. The CDR3 spans 16 residues. CDR3 amino acids: CASSLRAVTNTGELFF. CDR3 nucleotides: TGTGCCAGCAGCTTAAGGGCAGTCACGAACACCGGGGAGCTGTTTTTT.

Only a few counts were recorded for this clone. The same CDR3 also results from other DNA sequences found in this sample. This chain uses TRBV5-4 with TRBJ2-1; no clear D gene. Germline CDR1 SGHNT, CDR2 YYREEE (reference sequence). Trimming left V 0 bases short and J 4 bases short, with 5 bases between. The CDR3 contains 13 residues. The CDR3 here is CASSLEQYNEQFF. The CDR3 DNA sequence: TGTGCCAGCAGCTTGGAGCAGTACAATGAGCAGTTCTTC.

This chain links TRBV19 with TRBJ1-1; a weak D match, TRBD1 (5 bases). The CDR3 is 13 residues long. V gave up 9 bases and J gave up 0 bases, with 11 bases separating them. Germline assignment: CDR1 LNHDA and CDR2 SQIVND (reference sequence). The CDR3 protein is CASERGVNTEAFF. CDR3 bases: TGTGCCAGCGAAAGAGGGGTGAACACTGAAGCTTTCTTT. Based on the CDR3 plus reference TRBV19 and TRBJ1-1, the full variable domain is DGGITQSPKYLFRKEGQNVTLSCEQNLNHDAMYWYRQDPGQGLRLIYYSQIVNDFQKGDIAEGYSVSREKKESFPLTVTSAQKNPTAFYLCASERGVNTEAFFGQGTRLTVV.

V is TRBV19 and J is TRBJ2-1, with 7 bases fitting TRBD1. Germline assignment: CDR1 LNHDA and CDR2 SQIVND (reference sequence). This CDR3 contains 13 residues. Trimming cost V 4 bases and J 8 bases; bases outside gene matches: 5. CDR3 amino acids: CASSTTGLDEQFF. In DNA form, the CDR3 reads TGTGCCAGTAGTACGACAGGGTTGGATGAGCAGTTCTTC.

This chain connects TRBV25-1 to TRBJ2-6, with D maybe TRBD2 (6 bases). The CDR3 contains 14 residues. Germline V lookup: CDR1 MGHDK, CDR2 SYGVNS. The V end lost 4 bases, the J end lost 4 bases, and 8 bases lay between the germline ends. CDR3 residues: CASSGDSGANVLTF. As DNA, the CDR3 is TGTGCCAGCAGTGGGGACTCCGGGGCCAACGTCCTGACTTTC.

As for this clone: Within the sample, other DNA sequences also encode this same CDR3. This chain links TRBV5-1 with TRBJ1-5, with D uncertain. Germline CDR1 and CDR2: SGHRS and YFSETQ. Trimming shortened V by 2 bases and J by 2 bases, and 5 bases separated the two germline ends. The CDR3 contains 13 residues. The CDR3 bases are TGCGCCAGCAGCTTTCGGGGCAATCAGCCCCAGCATTTT. Translation: CASSFRGNQPQHF.

V usage is TRBV7-3 and J usage is TRBJ2-3; tentatively, D is TRBD1 (5 bases). The CDR3 is made up of 15 amino acids. The V end lost 5 bases, the J end lost 5 bases, and 17 bases lay between the germline ends. Germline V lookup: CDR1 SGHTA, CDR2 FQGTGA. This chain's CDR3 is CASSPGAEWGDTQYF. CDR3 sequence (DNA): TGTGCCAGCAGCCCTGGGGCCGAATGGGGAGATACGCAGTATTTT.

The chain links TRBV5-4 to TRBJ2-5, with D unresolved. Between the trimmed V and J ends, which lost 0 bases and 2 bases, there was a span of 8 bases. The CDR3 length is 14 residues. Looked up from germline, CDR1 is SGHNT and CDR2 is YYREEE (reference sequence). The CDR3 DNA is TGTGCCAGCAGCTTGGGTTTCCAACAAGAGACCCAGTACTTC. It codes for CASSLGFQQETQYF. The full variable domain, completed using reference TRBV5-4 and TRBJ2-5, is ETGVTQSPTHLIKTRGQQVTLRCSSQSGHNTVSWYQQALGQGPQFIFQYYREEENGRGNFPPRFSGLQFPNYSSELNVNALELDDSALYLCASSLGFQQETQYFGPGTRLLVL.

CDR3 loop: CASSSRKGAFTGELFF. The CDR3 DNA reads as TGTGCCAGTAGTTCCCGGAAGGGGGCATTCACCGGGGAGCTGTTTTTT. The V and J genes are TRBV19 and TRBJ2-2, with 7 nucleotides matching TRBD1. Germline V gene sequence: CDR1 LNHDA, CDR2 SQIVND (reference sequence). With 5 bases clipped from V and 4 bases from J, the junction kept 10 bases outside the gene matches. This CDR3 has 16 residues.

This chain links TRBV9 with TRBJ1-1, with D possibly being TRBD1 (5 bases). Between the trimmed V and J ends, which lost 4 bases and 8 bases, there was a span of 15 bases. The CDR3 has 13 residues. Germline V gene sequence: CDR1 SGDLS, CDR2 YYNGEE. CDR3 in DNA: TGTGCCAGCAGCCCCACGGGGGTGGGGGAAGCTTTCTTT. Its translation: CASSPTGVGEAFF.

The genes are TRBV28 and TRBJ2-1; D may match TRBD1 or TRBD2 (5 bases each). This CDR3 has 16 residues. Trimming took off 1 base at V and 14 bases at J, with 24 bases between the two ends. Germline CDR1 MDHEN, CDR2 SYDVKM. The CDR3 sequence is CASSLSDRVTLPGKFF. The DNA for the CDR3 is TGTGCCAGCAGTTTATCCGACAGAGTCACCCTACCGGGAAAGTTCTTC.

This clone was observed a handful of times. This chain links TRBV28 with TRBJ1-5, with TRBD1 matching over 8 bases. The CDR3 contains 14 residues. The germline V gene has CDR1 MDHEN and CDR2 SYDVKM. J was trimmed by 3 bases and V by 6 bases; bases with no gene match: 4. CDR3 nucleotide sequence: TGTGCCAGCAGCCCGACAGGGGACAATCAGCCCCAGCATTTT. It translates to CASSPTGDNQPQHF.